Given below is one T cell receptor beta chain in context. The target antigen is unknown. Via MiXCR, TCRdb re-called the RT-PCR reads, giving one row per CDR3 protein. The sample lists 500,000 or so distinct CDR3 sequences, 11% occurring once. The CDR3 sequence is 14 residues long. CDR1 is MNHEY, CDR2 SVGAGI, per germline. Between the trimmed V and J ends, which lost 4 bases and 3 bases, there was a span of 9 bases. The record originates from a study of response to subunit inactivated influenza vaccine. Findings of the study overall: The authors offered the suggestion that each seasonal influenza vaccination recruits few new T cells.

Source: PBMCs from blood, taken about 40 days after vaccination. The receptor's source is a man aged 50 or older who received an inactivated influenza vaccine. The chain employs TRBV6-5 and TRBJ2-2; weak D call: TRBD2 (6 bases). The CDR3 here is CASSWDSDTGELFF. CDR3 bases: TGTGCCAGCAGTTGGGACTCCGACACCGGGGAGCTGTTTTTT.